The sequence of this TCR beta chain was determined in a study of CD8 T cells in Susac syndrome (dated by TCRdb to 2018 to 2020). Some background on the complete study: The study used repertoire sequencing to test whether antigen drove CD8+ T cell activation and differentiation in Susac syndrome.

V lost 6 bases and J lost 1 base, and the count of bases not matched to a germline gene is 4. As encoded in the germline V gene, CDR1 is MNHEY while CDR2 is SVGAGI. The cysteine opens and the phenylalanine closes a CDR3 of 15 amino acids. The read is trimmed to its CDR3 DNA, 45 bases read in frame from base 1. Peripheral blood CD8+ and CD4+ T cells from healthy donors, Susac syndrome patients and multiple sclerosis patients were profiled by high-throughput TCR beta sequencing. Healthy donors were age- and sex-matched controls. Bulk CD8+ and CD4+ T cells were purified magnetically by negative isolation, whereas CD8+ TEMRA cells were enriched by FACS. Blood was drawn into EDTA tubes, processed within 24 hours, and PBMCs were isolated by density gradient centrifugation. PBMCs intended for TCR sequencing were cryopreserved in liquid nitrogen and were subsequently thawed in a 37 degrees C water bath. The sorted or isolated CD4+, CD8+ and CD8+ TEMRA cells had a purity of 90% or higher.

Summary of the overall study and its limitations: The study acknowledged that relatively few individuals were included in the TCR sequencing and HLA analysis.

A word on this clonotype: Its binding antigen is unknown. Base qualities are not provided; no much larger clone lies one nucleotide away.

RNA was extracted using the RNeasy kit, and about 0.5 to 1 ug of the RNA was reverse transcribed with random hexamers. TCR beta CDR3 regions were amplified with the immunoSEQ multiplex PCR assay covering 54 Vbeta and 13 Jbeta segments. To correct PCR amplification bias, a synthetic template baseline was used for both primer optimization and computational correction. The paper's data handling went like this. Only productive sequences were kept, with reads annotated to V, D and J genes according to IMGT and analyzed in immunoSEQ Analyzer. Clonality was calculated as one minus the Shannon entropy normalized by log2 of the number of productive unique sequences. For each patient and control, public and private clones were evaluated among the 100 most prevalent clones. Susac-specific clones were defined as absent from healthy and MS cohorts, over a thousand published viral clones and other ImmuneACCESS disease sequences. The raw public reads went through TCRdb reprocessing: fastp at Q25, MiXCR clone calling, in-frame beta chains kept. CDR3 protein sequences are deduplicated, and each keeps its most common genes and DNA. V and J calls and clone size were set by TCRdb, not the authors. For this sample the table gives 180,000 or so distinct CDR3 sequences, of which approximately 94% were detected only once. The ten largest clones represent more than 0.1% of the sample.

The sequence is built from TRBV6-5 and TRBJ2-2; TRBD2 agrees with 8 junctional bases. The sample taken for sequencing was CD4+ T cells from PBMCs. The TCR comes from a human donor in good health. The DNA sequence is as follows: TGTGCCAGCAGCCGGGGGGGAATGAACACCGGGGAGCTGTTTTTT. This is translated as CASSRGGMNTGELFF.